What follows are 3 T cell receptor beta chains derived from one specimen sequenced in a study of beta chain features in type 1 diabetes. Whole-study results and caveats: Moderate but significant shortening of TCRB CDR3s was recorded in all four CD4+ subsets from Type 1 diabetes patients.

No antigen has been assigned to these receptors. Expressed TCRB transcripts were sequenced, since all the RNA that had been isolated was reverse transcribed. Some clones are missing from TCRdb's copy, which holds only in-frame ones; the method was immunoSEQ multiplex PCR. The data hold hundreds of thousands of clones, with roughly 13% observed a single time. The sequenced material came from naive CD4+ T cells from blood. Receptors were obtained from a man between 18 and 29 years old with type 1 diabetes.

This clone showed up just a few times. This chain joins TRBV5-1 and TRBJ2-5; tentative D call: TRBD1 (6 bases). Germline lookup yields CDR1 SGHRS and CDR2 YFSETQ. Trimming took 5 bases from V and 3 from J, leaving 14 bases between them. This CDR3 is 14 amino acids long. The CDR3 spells CASRSRQGKETQYF. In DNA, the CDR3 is TGCGCCAGCAGGTCCCGGCAGGGGAAAGAGACCCAGTACTTC.

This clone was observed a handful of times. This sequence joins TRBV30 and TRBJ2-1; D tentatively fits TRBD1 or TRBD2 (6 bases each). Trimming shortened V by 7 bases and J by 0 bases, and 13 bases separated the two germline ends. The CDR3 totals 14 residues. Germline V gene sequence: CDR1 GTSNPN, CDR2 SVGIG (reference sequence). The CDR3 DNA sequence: TGTGCCTCCACGGGGGCCAGCTCCTACAATGAGCAGTTCTTC. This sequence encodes CASTGASSYNEQFF.

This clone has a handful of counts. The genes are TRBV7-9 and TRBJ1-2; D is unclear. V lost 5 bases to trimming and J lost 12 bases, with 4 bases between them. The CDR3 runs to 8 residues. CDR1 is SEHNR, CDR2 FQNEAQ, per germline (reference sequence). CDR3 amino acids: CASSADTF. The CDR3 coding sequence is TGTGCCAGCAGCGCGGACACCTTC. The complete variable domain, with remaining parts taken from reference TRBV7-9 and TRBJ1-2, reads DTGVSQNPRHKITKRGQNVTFRCDPISEHNRLYWYRQTLGQGPEFLTYFQNEAQLEKSRLLSDRFSAERPKGSFSTLEIQRTEQGDSAMYLCASSADTFGSGTRLTVV.